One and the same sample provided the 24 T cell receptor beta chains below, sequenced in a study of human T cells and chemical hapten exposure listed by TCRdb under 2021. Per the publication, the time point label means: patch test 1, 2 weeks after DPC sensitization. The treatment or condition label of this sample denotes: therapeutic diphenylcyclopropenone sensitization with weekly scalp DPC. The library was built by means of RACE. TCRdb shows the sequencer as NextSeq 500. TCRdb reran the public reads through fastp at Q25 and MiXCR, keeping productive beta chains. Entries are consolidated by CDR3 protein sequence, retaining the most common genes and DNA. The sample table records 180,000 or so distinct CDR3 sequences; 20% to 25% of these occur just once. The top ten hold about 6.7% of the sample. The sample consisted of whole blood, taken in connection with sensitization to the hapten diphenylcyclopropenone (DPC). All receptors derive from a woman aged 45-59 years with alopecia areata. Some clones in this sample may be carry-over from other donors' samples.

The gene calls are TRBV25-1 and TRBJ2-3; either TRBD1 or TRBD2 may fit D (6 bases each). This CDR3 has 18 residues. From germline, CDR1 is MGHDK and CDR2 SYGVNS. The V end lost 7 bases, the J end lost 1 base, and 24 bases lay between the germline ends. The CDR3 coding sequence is TGTGCCAGCAAACCCCTAGGGGGGTTCCGCACGGGCACAGATACGCAGTATTTT. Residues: CASKPLGGFRTGTDTQYF.

The DNA for the CDR3 is TGTGCCAGCAGCGTACCACCCGGCCGGGAGGTTAGTGAGCAGTTCTTC. Its translation is CASSVPPGREVSEQFF. The chain uses TRBV9 and TRBJ2-1; TRBD2 matches 7 bases. The CDR3 is 16 residues long. V shed 1 base, J shed 9 bases, and the junction held 13 bases outside the gene matches. Per germline, CDR1 SGDLS and CDR2 YYNGEE.

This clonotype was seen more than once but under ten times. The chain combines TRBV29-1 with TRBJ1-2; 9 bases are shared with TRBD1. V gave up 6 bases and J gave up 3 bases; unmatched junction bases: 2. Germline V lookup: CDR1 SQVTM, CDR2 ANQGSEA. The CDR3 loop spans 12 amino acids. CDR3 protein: CSVRTGDYGYTF. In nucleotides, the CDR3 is TGCAGCGTCCGGACAGGGGACTATGGCTACACCTTC.

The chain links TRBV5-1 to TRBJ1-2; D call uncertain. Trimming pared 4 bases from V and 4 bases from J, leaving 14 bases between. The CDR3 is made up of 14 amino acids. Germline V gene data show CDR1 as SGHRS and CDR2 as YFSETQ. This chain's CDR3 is CASSIDWTGYGYTF. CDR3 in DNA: TGCGCCAGCAGCATAGACTGGACTGGCTATGGCTACACCTTC.

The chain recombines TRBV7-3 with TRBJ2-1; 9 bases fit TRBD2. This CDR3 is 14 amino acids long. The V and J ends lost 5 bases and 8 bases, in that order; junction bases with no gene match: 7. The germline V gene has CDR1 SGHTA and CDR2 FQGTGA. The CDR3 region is CASSPHSGSDEQFF. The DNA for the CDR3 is TGTGCCAGCAGCCCACATAGCGGGAGTGATGAGCAGTTCTTC.

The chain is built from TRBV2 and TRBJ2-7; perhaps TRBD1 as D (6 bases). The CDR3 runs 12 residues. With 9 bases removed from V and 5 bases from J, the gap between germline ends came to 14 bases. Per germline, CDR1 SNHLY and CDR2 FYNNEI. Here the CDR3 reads CASSQGPNEQYF. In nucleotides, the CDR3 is TGTGCCAGTTCACAGGGACCCAACGAGCAGTACTTC.

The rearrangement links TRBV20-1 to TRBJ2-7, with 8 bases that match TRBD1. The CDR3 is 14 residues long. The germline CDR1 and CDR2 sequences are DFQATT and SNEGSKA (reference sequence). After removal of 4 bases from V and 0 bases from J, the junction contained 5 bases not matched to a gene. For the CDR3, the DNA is TGCAGTGCTAAGGATGGACAGGGCTCCTACGAGCAGTACTTC. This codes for CSAKDGQGSYEQYF.

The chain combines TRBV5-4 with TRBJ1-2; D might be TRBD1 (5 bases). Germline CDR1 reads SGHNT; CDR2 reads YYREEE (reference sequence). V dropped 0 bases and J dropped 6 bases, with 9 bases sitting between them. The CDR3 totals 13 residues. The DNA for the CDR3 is TGTGCCAGCAGCTTGGAGGCAGGGCATGGCTACACCTTC. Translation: CASSLEAGHGYTF.

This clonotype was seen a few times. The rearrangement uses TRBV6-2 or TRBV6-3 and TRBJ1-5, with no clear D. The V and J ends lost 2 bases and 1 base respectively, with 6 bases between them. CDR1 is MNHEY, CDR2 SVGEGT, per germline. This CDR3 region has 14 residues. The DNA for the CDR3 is TGTGCCAGCAGTTACGTCGGGAGCAATCAGCCCCAGCATTTT. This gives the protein CASSYVGSNQPQHF.

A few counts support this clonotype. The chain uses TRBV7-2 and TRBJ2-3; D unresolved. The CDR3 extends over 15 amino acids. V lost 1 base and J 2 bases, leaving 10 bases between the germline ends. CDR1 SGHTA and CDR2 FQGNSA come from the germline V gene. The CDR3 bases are TGTGCCAGCAGCTTAGTCTGGGGTTACACAGATACGCAGTATTTT. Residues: CASSLVWGYTDTQYF.

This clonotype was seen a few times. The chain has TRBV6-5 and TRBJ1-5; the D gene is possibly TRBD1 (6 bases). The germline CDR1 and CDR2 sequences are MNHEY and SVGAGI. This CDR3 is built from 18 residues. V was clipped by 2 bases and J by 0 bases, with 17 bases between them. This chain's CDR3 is CASSYEQGYHISNQPQHF. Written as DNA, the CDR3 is TGTGCCAGCAGTTACGAGCAGGGGTACCATATTAGCAATCAGCCCCAGCATTTT.

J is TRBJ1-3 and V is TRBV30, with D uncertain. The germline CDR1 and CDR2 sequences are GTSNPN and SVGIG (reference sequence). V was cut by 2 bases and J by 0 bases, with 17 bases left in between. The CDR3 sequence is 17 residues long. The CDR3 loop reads CAWSPPFGSHSGNTIYF. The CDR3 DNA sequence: TGTGCCTGGAGTCCCCCCTTTGGATCGCACTCTGGAAACACCATATATTTT.

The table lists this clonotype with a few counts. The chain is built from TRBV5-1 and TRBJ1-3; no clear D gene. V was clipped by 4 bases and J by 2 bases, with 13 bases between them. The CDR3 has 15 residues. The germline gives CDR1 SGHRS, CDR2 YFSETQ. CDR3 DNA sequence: TGCGCCAGCAGCCACACCGGAGGCACTGGAAACACCATATATTTT. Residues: CASSHTGGTGNTIYF.

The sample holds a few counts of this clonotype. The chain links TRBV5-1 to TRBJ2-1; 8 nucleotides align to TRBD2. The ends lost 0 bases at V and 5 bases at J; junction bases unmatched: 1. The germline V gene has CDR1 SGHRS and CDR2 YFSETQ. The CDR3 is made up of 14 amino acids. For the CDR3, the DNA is TGCGCCAGCAGCTTGGGGACTAGCCACAATGAGCAGTTCTTC. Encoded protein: CASSLGTSHNEQFF. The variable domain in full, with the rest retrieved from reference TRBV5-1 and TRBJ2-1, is KAGVTQTPRYLIKTRGQQVTLSCSPISGHRSVSWYQQTPGQGLQFLFEYFSETQRNKGNFPGRFSGRQFSNSRSEMNVSTLELGDSALYLCASSLGTSHNEQFFGPGTRLTVL.

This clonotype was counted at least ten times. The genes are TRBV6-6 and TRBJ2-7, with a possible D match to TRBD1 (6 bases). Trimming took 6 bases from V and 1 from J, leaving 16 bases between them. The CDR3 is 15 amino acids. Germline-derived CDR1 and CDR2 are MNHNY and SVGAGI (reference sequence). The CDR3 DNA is TGTGCCAGCAGGGCCCCCGGGACAACGTCCTACGAGCAGTACTTC. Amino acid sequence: CASRAPGTTSYEQYF.

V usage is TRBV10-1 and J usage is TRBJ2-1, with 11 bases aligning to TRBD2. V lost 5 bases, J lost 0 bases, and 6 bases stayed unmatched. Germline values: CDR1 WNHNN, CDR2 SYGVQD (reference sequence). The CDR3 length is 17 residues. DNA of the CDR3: TGCGCCAGCAGTTTACTAGCGGGGGACAGCTCCTACAATGAGCAGTTCTTC. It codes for CASSLLAGDSSYNEQFF.

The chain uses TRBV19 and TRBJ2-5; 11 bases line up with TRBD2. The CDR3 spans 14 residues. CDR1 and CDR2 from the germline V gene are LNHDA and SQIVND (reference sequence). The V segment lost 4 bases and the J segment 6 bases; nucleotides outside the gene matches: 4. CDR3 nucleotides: TGTGCCAGTAGTAGGCTAGCGGGAGGAAAGACCCAGTACTTC. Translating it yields CASSRLAGGKTQYF.

The CDR3 DNA is TGCAGTGCTTTTGACCTAGCGGGAGGGCCGCGAGAGCAGTTCTTC. Translated, it gives CSAFDLAGGPREQFF. The chain links TRBV20-1 to TRBJ2-1; 12 bases map to TRBD2. V lost 5 bases and J lost 10; bases outside the gene matches: 12. Germline loops: CDR1 DFQATT, CDR2 SNEGSKA (reference sequence). The CDR3 covers 15 residues.

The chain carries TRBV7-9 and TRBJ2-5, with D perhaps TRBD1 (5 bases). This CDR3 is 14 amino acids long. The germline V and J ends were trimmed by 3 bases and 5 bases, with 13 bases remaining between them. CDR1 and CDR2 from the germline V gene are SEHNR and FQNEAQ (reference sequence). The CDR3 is CASSFPGNGETQYF. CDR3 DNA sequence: TGTGCCAGCAGCTTTCCAGGGAATGGTGAGACCCAGTACTTC.

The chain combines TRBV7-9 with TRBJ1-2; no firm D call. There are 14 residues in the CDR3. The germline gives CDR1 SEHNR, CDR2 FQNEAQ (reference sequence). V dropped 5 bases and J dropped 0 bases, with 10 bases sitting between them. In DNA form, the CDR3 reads TGTGCCAGCAGCAATACAATAGCTAACTATGGCTACACCTTC. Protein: CASSNTIANYGYTF.

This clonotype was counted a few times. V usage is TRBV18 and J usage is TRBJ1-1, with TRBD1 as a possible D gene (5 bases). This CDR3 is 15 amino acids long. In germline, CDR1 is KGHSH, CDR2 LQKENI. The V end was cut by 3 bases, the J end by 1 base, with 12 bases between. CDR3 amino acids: CASSPFWGENTEAFF. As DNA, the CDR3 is TGTGCCAGCTCACCGTTTTGGGGGGAGAACACTGAAGCTTTCTTT.

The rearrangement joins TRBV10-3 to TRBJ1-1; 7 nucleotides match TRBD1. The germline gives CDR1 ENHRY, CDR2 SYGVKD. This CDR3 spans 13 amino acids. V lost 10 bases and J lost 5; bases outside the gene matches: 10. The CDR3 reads CATDRTPGTEAFF. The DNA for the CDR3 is TGTGCCACGGACAGGACTCCGGGAACTGAAGCTTTCTTT.

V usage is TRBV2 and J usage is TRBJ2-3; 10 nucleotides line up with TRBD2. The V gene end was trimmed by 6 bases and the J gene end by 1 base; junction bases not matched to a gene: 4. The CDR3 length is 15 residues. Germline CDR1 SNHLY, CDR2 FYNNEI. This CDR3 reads CASSPTSGGTDTQYF. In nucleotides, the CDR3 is TGTGCCAGCAGCCCTACTAGCGGGGGCACAGATACGCAGTATTTT.

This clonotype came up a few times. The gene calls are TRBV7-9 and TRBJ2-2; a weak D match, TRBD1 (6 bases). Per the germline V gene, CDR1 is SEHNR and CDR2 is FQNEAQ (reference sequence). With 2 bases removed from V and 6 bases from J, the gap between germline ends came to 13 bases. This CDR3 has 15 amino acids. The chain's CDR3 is CASSLMAQGSGELFF. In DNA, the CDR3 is TGTGCCAGCAGCTTAATGGCCCAGGGGTCCGGGGAGCTGTTTTTT.